This is a list of T cell receptor beta chains from one sample in a study of early T cells in non-severe SARS-CoV-2 infection. MiXCR, applied by TCRdb to the 5' RACE reads, yields one record per CDR3 protein. The sample holds about 35,000 distinct CDR3 sequences, about 5.2% seen once. The sample was whole blood, taken at baseline. The source of these receptors is an adult who was a healthcare worker with PCR-confirmed SARS-CoV-2 infection or an uninfected control (not recorded which). Each CDR3 is given with its conserved first and last residue. D genes are given only for firm matches. Expanded clones are given a class, and other clones once, few, many or no size at all.

v_call	j_call	clone_size	cdr3_length	d_call	cdr3_aa	cdr3_nt
TRBV18	TRBJ1-1	many	13	-	CASSPGGLTEAFF	TGTGCCAGCTCACCGGGGGGGCTAACTGAAGCTTTCTTT
TRBV14	TRBJ2-1	-	14	-	CASSLRQQYNEQFF	TGTGCCAGCAGCTTAAGACAGCAGTACAATGAGCAGTTCTTC
TRBV6-5	TRBJ2-4	many	13	-	CASRTASQNIQYF	TGTGCCAGCAGGACAGCGTCCCAAAACATTCAGTACTTC
TRBV6-2/TRBV6-3	TRBJ1-2	many	14	-	CASSYRQGAYGYTF	TGTGCCAGCAGTTATCGCCAGGGAGCCTATGGCTACACCTTC
TRBV20-1	TRBJ1-6	many	14	-	CSARDRFHNSPLHF	TGCAGTGCGAGAGACAGGTTCCATAATTCACCCCTCCACTTT
TRBV11-2	TRBJ1-3	many	14	-	CASSLILLTNTIYF	TGTGCCAGCAGCTTGATACTTCTGACAAACACCATATATTTT
TRBV10-2	TRBJ1-5	many	16	-	CASSESAGINNQPQHF	TGCGCCAGCAGTGAGTCGGCAGGGATTAACAATCAGCCCCAGCATTTT
TRBV20-1	TRBJ1-2	many	11	-	CSCGGNYGYTF	TGCAGCTGCGGGGGTAACTATGGCTACACCTTC
TRBV5-6	TRBJ2-3	many	13	-	CASSLAGGDTQYF	TGTGCCAGCAGCTTGGCAGGAGGGGATACGCAGTATTTT
TRBV20-1	TRBJ1-1	few	14	-	CSARVATVNTEAFF	TGCAGTGCTAGAGTAGCGACAGTGAACACTGAAGCTTTCTTT
TRBV7-2	TRBJ2-1	many	16	-	CASSSMPPSFYNEQFF	TGTGCCAGCAGTTCCATGCCCCCGAGCTTTTACAATGAGCAGTTCTTC
TRBV5-4	TRBJ2-1	many	16	TRBD1	CASSLLTGSSYNEQFF	TGTGCCAGCAGCCTACTGACAGGGTCGTCCTACAATGAGCAGTTCTTC
TRBV6-2/TRBV6-3	TRBJ1-5	few	17	-	CASSYRRARATGQPQHF	TGTGCCAGCAGTTACCGGCGGGCCAGGGCCACGGGGCAGCCCCAGCATTTT
TRBV10-1	TRBJ2-4	many	14	TRBD2	CASSEWGGENIQYF	TGCGCCAGCAGTGAGTGGGGGGGGGAAAACATTCAGTACTTC
TRBV11-3	TRBJ2-1	many	15	-	CASSSEVRMGAEQFF	TGTGCCAGCAGCTCGGAGGTCAGGATGGGCGCGGAGCAGTTCTTC
TRBV30	TRBJ1-5	many	15	-	CAWSVGVLSNQPQHF	TGTGCCTGGAGTGTTGGGGTTCTTAGCAATCAGCCCCAGCATTTT
TRBV9	TRBJ1-5	few	15	-	CASSVDQDRHQPQHF	TGTGCCAGCAGCGTAGACCAGGACAGACATCAGCCCCAGCATTTT
TRBV13	TRBJ2-3	many	15	-	CASSLVGTGTDTQYF	TGTGCCAGCAGCTTAGTGGGAACGGGCACAGATACGCAGTATTTT
TRBV30	TRBJ2-1	many	15	TRBD2	CAWSGWLAGGKEQFF	TGTGCCTGGAGTGGGTGGCTAGCGGGAGGGAAAGAGCAGTTCTTC
TRBV27	TRBJ2-1	many	13	-	CASRWTTGHEQFF	TGTGCCAGCAGGTGGACGACGGGGCATGAGCAGTTCTTC
TRBV11-2	TRBJ2-5	many	14	-	CASSLLSGGKTQYF	TGTGCCAGCAGCTTACTCTCCGGAGGGAAGACCCAGTACTTC
TRBV12-3/TRBV12-4	TRBJ1-1	many	14	-	CASGPDFSNTEAFF	TGTGCCAGCGGCCCGGACTTCTCGAACACTGAAGCTTTCTTT
TRBV14	TRBJ1-1	few	15	-	CASSQYPRRGTEAFF	TGTGCCAGCAGCCAATATCCGAGAAGAGGGACTGAAGCTTTCTTT
TRBV10-1	TRBJ1-1	many	15	TRBD1	CASSLGQGIFTEAFF	TGCGCCAGCAGTCTTGGACAGGGGATCTTCACTGAAGCTTTCTTT
TRBV2	TRBJ1-1	-	14	-	CASSAWGTNTEAFF	TGTGCCAGCAGTGCATGGGGAACGAACACTGAAGCTTTCTTT
TRBV7-9	TRBJ2-7	few	14	-	CASSLVDLVYEQYF	TGTGCCAGCAGCTTAGTGGACCTCGTCTACGAGCAGTACTTC
TRBV10-2	TRBJ2-2	-	16	TRBD2	CASRGLAGVVTGELFF	TGCGCCAGCAGGGGACTAGCGGGAGTCGTTACCGGGGAGCTGTTTTTT
TRBV4-1	TRBJ2-3	few	14	-	CASSQDGQTDTQYF	TGCGCCAGCAGCCAAGATGGCCAAACAGATACGCAGTATTTT
TRBV6-5	TRBJ1-1	many	15	-	CASRGTDHMNTEAFF	TGTGCCAGCAGGGGGACGGACCACATGAACACTGAAGCTTTCTTT
TRBV15	TRBJ2-1	-	14	TRBD1	CATSRRQGRNEQFF	TGTGCCACCAGCAGGAGACAGGGCCGGAATGAGCAGTTCTTC
TRBV27	TRBJ1-6	many	13	-	CASRQAGNSPLHF	TGTGCCAGCCGTCAGGCAGGGAATTCACCCCTCCACTTT
TRBV3-1	TRBJ2-7	few	14	TRBD2	CASSQSGRAYEQYF	TGTGCCAGCAGCCAGTCTGGGAGGGCCTACGAGCAGTACTTC
TRBV18	TRBJ2-5	-	13	-	CASSPRSQETQYF	TGTGCCAGCTCACCACGGAGCCAAGAGACCCAGTACTTC
TRBV7-9	TRBJ1-5	-	15	TRBD1	CASNSQGASNQPQHF	TGTGCCAGCAACAGCCAGGGGGCAAGCAATCAGCCCCAGCATTTT
TRBV4-3	TRBJ2-3	-	17	TRBD2	CASSQGRLAGRVDTQYF	TGCGCCAGCAGCCAAGGTCGACTAGCGGGGAGAGTAGATACGCAGTATTTT
TRBV10-2	TRBJ2-1	many	15	TRBD2	CASRPPGLAYNEQFF	TGCGCCAGCAGGCCACCGGGACTAGCCTACAATGAGCAGTTCTTC
TRBV7-2	TRBJ1-6	few	16	TRBD1	CASSPQGQGTGSPLHF	TGTGCCAGCAGCCCCCAAGGACAGGGTACCGGGTCACCCCTCCACTTT
TRBV7-9	TRBJ1-4	many	14	-	CASSLGATDEKLFF	TGTGCCAGCAGCTTAGGTGCCACCGATGAAAAACTGTTTTTT
TRBV4-3	TRBJ2-2	many	15	-	CASSQSQVNTGELFF	TGCGCCAGCAGCCAATCACAGGTTAACACCGGGGAGCTGTTTTTT
TRBV6-4	TRBJ1-2	-	14	-	CASSDSPGSYGYTF	TGTGCCAGCAGTGACAGCCCGGGAAGCTATGGCTACACCTTC
TRBV19	TRBJ2-5	many	15	-	CASSIGGELRETQYF	TGTGCCAGTAGTATAGGGGGGGAGTTACGAGAGACCCAGTACTTC
TRBV5-1	TRBJ2-1	-	15	TRBD2	CASSRAGVFDNEQFF	TGCGCCAGCAGCCGAGCGGGAGTGTTCGACAATGAGCAGTTCTTC
TRBV29-1	TRBJ2-7	few	12	TRBD1	CSAWTGRSEQYF	TGCAGCGCCTGGACAGGGAGGAGCGAGCAGTACTTC
TRBV11-2	TRBJ2-1	many	15	TRBD2	CASSGRQREFNEQFF	TGTGCCAGCAGCGGAAGACAGCGGGAGTTCAATGAGCAGTTCTTC
TRBV4-3	TRBJ2-1	many	15	TRBD2	CASSHGLAGVNEQFF	TGCGCCAGCAGCCATGGACTAGCGGGTGTTAATGAGCAGTTCTTC